The 24 T cell receptor beta chains below were found in one sample sequenced in a study of breast tumors, draining lymph nodes, adjacent tissues. Using its own MiXCR run on the multiplex PCR reads, TCRdb lists one record per CDR3 protein. The table includes fewer than 200,000 distinct CDR3 sequences, about 34% detected once. Samples came from axillary lymph nodes draining the breast cancer. The sequenced material came from axillary lymph node tissue. The receptors come from a female donor with breast cancer. Some clones in this sample may be carry-over from other donors' samples.

About this clonotype itself: Since the CDR3 does not end with the conserved phenylalanine or tryptophan, this likely comes from a read error. It is unclear where the CDR3 begins or ends on the DNA, so no DNA is shown, and the CDR3 is as TCRdb lists it. The V call is TRBV2, the J call TRBJ2-5; the D call TRBD2 from the table was never checked on the DNA. The germline V gene has CDR1 SNHLY and CDR2 FYNNEI. Inclusive of both ends, the CDR3 amounts to 11 amino acids. The CDR3 region is CASRTRTSGYY.

The chain couples TRBV10-1 to TRBJ2-3; 7 positions match TRBD2. Germline CDR1 reads WNHNN; CDR2 reads SYGVQD (reference sequence). J was trimmed by 2 bases and V by 5 bases; bases with no gene match: 7. The CDR3 spans 15 residues. In nucleotides, the CDR3 is TGCGCCAGCAGTAAATCTGGGAGGGCCACAGATACGCAGTATTTT. Amino acids: CASSKSGRATDTQYF.

Many counts were recorded for this clonotype. The chain has TRBV6-6 and TRBJ1-4, with a tentative D call TRBD1 (5 bases). The germline V gene encodes CDR1 MNHNY and CDR2 SVGAGI (reference sequence). This CDR3 contains 15 residues. Trimming pared 4 bases from V and 4 bases from J, leaving 13 bases between. CDR3 sequence (DNA): TGTGCCAGCAGTTTCTCCGGGACTCATAATGAAAAACTGTTTTTT. This translates into CASSFSGTHNEKLFF.

This clonotype has ten or more counts. The chain is built from TRBV19 and TRBJ2-6; 8 nucleotides agree with TRBD2. V gave up 3 bases and J gave up 1 base; unmatched junction bases: 5. The V gene's germline CDR1 is LNHDA and CDR2 SQIVND (reference sequence). This CDR3 contains 17 residues. The chain's CDR3 is CASSMTGGGSGANVLTF. The CDR3 DNA sequence: TGTGCCAGTAGTATGACAGGCGGGGGGTCTGGGGCCAACGTCCTGACTTTC.

About this clonotype: Here the CDR3 omits its conserved ending phenylalanine or tryptophan, so a read error is the likely source. This sequence joins TRBV3-1 and TRBJ2-3; a weak D match, TRBD2 (5 bases). V was cut by 4 bases and J by 2 bases, with 10 bases left in between. The germline V gene has CDR1 LGHDT and CDR2 YNNKEL (reference sequence). There are 14 residues in the CDR3. The CDR3 loop reads CASSRRLNTDTQYL. In DNA form, the CDR3 reads TGTGCCAGCAGCCGTCGACTAAACACAGATACGCAGTATCTT.

The chain combines TRBV6-5 with TRBJ2-2, with 8 bases identical to TRBD1. The CDR3 has 17 residues. V lost 7 bases and J lost 7; bases outside the gene matches: 17. CDR1 is MNHEY and CDR2 is SVGAGI in the germline V gene. The chain's CDR3 is CASTGTGGVGQIGELFF. The DNA for the CDR3 is TGTGCCAGCACCGGGACAGGCGGAGTAGGGCAAATCGGGGAGCTGTTTTTT.

This clonotype occurred many times. This chain connects TRBV2 to TRBJ1-2; TRBD1 is a possible D gene (6 bases). V dropped 4 bases and J dropped 8 bases, with 17 bases sitting between them. Germline V gene sequence: CDR1 SNHLY, CDR2 FYNNEI. The CDR3 is 14 amino acids. The CDR3 nucleotides are TGTGCCAGCAGTGTTGACAGGACGTCTATAGGCTACACCTTC. Protein product: CASSVDRTSIGYTF.

For this clonotype: The missing conserved phenylalanine or tryptophan at the end of this CDR3 makes a read error likely. This chain uses TRBV12-3 or TRBV12-4 with TRBJ1-2; 8 nucleotides align to TRBD1. V gave up 6 bases and J gave up 6 bases; unmatched junction bases: 9. This CDR3 spans 14 amino acids. CDR3 loop: CASRTDRVNDGYTL. CDR3 sequence (DNA): TGTGCCAGCAGGACGGACAGGGTAAACGATGGCTACACCCTC.

Worth noting for this clonotype: The junction departs from the called germline gene at one end, perhaps through a read error. This sequence joins TRBV6-2 or TRBV6-3 and TRBJ1-5; D ambiguous. From germline, CDR1 is MNHEY and CDR2 SVGEGT. The length of the CDR3 is 14 residues. The CDR3 nucleotides are TGTGCCAGCAGTCACTCTTCAGGTTTACAGCCCCAGCATTTT. Its translation is CASSHSSGLQPQHF.

Turning to this clonotype: This may arise from a read error, as a much more abundant clone is one base away. The J gene is TRBJ1-4, the V gene TRBV6-5, with TRBD1 as a possible D gene (6 bases). CDR1 and CDR2 from the germline V gene are MNHEY and SVGAGI. Trimming took off 8 bases at V and 5 bases at J, with 21 bases between the two ends. CDR3 size: 16 residues. The DNA of the CDR3 is TGTGCCAGCCGGCGGTGGGGGGGGCAGGGCAATGAAAAACTGTTTTTT. Translated, it gives CASRRWGGQGNEKLFF.

Note on this clonotype: A clone one base away is much larger, so this may be a read error. This chain joins TRBV24-1 and TRBJ2-1; TRBD2 aligns across 8 bases. The germline CDR1 and CDR2 sequences are KGHDR and SFDVKD. The CDR3 extends over 12 amino acids. The V and J ends lost 0 bases and 13 bases, in that order; junction bases with no gene match: 1. CDR3 sequence: CATSDLRGGQFF. For the CDR3, the DNA is TGTGCCACCAGTGATTTGCGGGGGGGACAGTTCTTC.

This clonotype has ten or more counts. This rearrangement joins TRBV20-1 to TRBJ2-5; D is undetermined. V was clipped by 6 bases and J by 5 bases, with 13 bases between them. The germline V gene encodes CDR1 DFQATT and CDR2 SNEGSKA (reference sequence). The CDR3 runs 12 residues. CDR3 sequence reads: CSATLSEETQYF. The CDR3 DNA reads as TGCAGTGCCACACTGAGTGAGGAGACCCAGTACTTC.

The table lists this clonotype with many counts. The V gene is TRBV7-9, the J gene TRBJ1-4; possible D gene TRBD1, 5 bases. This CDR3 contains 17 residues. Germline V gene data show CDR1 as SEHNR and CDR2 as FQNEAQ (reference sequence). Trimming cost V 4 bases and J 4 bases, with 19 bases left between them. Here the CDR3 reads CASSSRGRGPDNEKLFF. CDR3 coding DNA: TGTGCCAGCAGCTCTAGGGGCAGAGGCCCAGATAATGAAAAACTGTTTTTT.

This clonotype came up many times. The chain carries TRBV6-1 and TRBJ1-5, with 7 positions matching TRBD1. V lost 5 bases, J lost 9 bases, and 10 bases stayed unmatched. CDR3 length equals 14 residues. The germline gives CDR1 MNHNS, CDR2 SASEGT. The CDR3 here is CASSIRQGTGPQHF. The CDR3, as DNA: TGTGCCAGCAGTATACGACAGGGAACTGGGCCCCAGCATTTT.

This clonotype was found many times. The V and J genes are TRBV4-1 and TRBJ2-3; 8 bases match TRBD2. The CDR3 spans 15 residues. Germline values: CDR1 MGHRA, CDR2 YSYEKL. V was clipped by 1 base and J by 6 bases; unmatched bases: 6. DNA of the CDR3: TGCGCCAGCAGCCAAGGAGCGGGAGTTGGGGATACGCAGTATTTT. It is translated as CASSQGAGVGDTQYF.

This clonotype was seen ten or more times. The chain couples TRBV5-6 to TRBJ1-6; 7 nucleotides agree with TRBD1. The CDR3 length is 15 residues. CDR1 and CDR2 (germline): SGHDT, YYEEEE. V lost 4 bases and J lost 7; bases outside the gene matches: 8. CDR3 protein: CASSHERGGNSPLHF. CDR3 in DNA: TGTGCCAGCAGCCATGAACGAGGGGGCAATTCACCCCTCCACTTT.

This clonotype was counted only a few times. One base away lies a much larger clone, so this may be a sequencing read error. Without the conserved terminal phenylalanine or tryptophan, this CDR3 likely stems from a read error. The genes are TRBV6-1 and TRBJ1-6, with 8 bases matching TRBD1. CDR1 is MNHNS, CDR2 SASEGT, per germline. The CDR3 spans 14 residues. J lost 6 bases, V lost 7 bases, and 5 bases had no gene match. Written as DNA, the CDR3 is TGTGCCAGCACCCCGACAGGGGCTAATTCACCCCTCCACCTT. Translated, it gives CASTPTGANSPLHL.

This clonotype was counted between two and nine times. A single base separates this from a much larger clone, so it may be a read error. The chain links TRBV5-6 to TRBJ2-3; D not certain. The CDR3 totals 16 residues. Per germline, CDR1 SGHDT and CDR2 YYEEEE. Trimming pared 0 bases from V and 5 bases from J, leaving 16 bases between. The CDR3 nucleotides are TGTGCCAGCAGCTTGGATGGCTCACGAGGTTTAGATACGCAGTATTTT. Translated, it gives CASSLDGSRGLDTQYF.

The chain joins TRBV7-2 to TRBJ2-5; 12 positions match TRBD2. Germline V gene sequence: CDR1 SGHTA, CDR2 FQGNSA. The CDR3 is 16 residues long. V was pared by 2 bases and J by 3 bases, with 4 bases of the junction left unmatched. The CDR3 sequence: CASSLSRLAGEETQYF. As DNA, the CDR3 is TGTGCCAGCAGCTTAAGTCGACTAGCGGGAGAAGAGACCCAGTACTTC. The full variable domain, its missing parts supplied by reference TRBV7-2 and TRBJ2-5, is GAGVSQSPSNKVTEKGKDVELRCDPISGHTALYWYRQSLGQGLEFLIYFQGNSAPDKSGLPSDRFSAERTGGSVSTLTIQRTQQEDSAVYLCASSLSRLAGEETQYFGPGTRLLVL.

As for this clonotype: It may be a read error: a sequence one base away is much more abundant. The chain links TRBV6-6 to TRBJ2-7; D might be TRBD1 (6 bases). Germline-derived CDR1 and CDR2 are MNHNY and SVGAGI (reference sequence). V lost 5 bases and J 6 bases, leaving 17 bases between the germline ends. This CDR3 comprises 14 residues. The CDR3 bases are TGTGCCAGCAGTCAGCCGGACAGCCGGCTCGAGCAGTACTTC. It encodes CASSQPDSRLEQYF.

The chain couples TRBV7-3 to TRBJ2-6; 14 bases agree with TRBD2. J lost 3 bases, V lost 2 bases, and 6 bases had no gene match. The CDR3 has 19 amino acids. Germline V gene sequence: CDR1 SGHTA, CDR2 FQGTGA. CDR3 in DNA: TGTGCCAGCAGCTTAGGGACTAGCGGGAGAGGGGATGGGGCCAACGTCCTGACTTTC. Encoded protein: CASSLGTSGRGDGANVLTF. The full variable domain, rest sourced from reference TRBV7-3 and TRBJ2-6, is GAGVSQTPSNKVTEKGKYVELRCDPISGHTALYWYRQSLGQGPEFLIYFQGTGAADDSGLPNDRFFAVRPEGSVSTLKIQRTERGDSAVYLCASSLGTSGRGDGANVLTFGAGSRLTVL.

This clonotype has at least ten counts. The V and J genes are TRBV9 and TRBJ2-7; 8 bases line up with TRBD1. V gave up 3 bases and J gave up 2 bases; unmatched junction bases: 7. In germline, CDR1 is SGDLS, CDR2 YYNGEE. There are 15 residues in the CDR3. Here the CDR3 DNA reads TGTGCCAGCAGCGGTGAGGACAGGGTAACCTACGAGCAGTACTTC. It codes for CASSGEDRVTYEQYF.

At least ten counts were recorded for this clonotype. The V call is TRBV12-3 or TRBV12-4, the J call TRBJ2-7; tentative D call: TRBD2 (6 bases). Trimming cost V 5 bases and J 2 bases, with 25 bases left between them. CDR3 length: 18 residues. CDR3 bases: TGTGCCAGCAGTATCGCCCCCCCTCTACGGCAGCGGGCCTACGAGCAGTACTTC. Its protein is CASSIAPPLRQRAYEQYF.

The sample holds many counts of this clonotype. The chain has TRBV5-6 and TRBJ2-2; either TRBD1 or TRBD2 may fit D (5 bases each). Germline lookup yields CDR1 SGHDT and CDR2 YYEEEE. Trimming shortened V by 0 bases and J by 5 bases, and 17 bases separated the two germline ends. The CDR3 length is 17 residues. CDR3 nucleotides: TGTGCCAGCAGCTTGGCCTGGGGGATAGGGCGGACCGGGGAGCTGTTTTTT. This encodes CASSLAWGIGRTGELFF.